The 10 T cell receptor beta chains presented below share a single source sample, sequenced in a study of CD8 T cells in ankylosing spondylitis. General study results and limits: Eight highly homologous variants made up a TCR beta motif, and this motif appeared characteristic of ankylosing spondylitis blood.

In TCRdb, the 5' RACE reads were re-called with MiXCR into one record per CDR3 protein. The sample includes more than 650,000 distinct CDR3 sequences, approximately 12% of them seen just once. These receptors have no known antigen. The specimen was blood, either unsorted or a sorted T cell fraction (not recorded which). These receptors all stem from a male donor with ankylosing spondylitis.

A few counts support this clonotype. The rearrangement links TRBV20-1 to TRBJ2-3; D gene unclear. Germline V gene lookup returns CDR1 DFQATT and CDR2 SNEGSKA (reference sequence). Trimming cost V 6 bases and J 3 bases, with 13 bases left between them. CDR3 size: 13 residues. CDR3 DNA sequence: TGCAGTGCCGAGACCGACGGAACAGATACGCAGTATTTT. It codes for CSAETDGTDTQYF.

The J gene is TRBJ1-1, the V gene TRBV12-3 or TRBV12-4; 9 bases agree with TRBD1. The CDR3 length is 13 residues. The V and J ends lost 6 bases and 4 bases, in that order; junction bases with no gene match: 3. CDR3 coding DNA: TGTGCCAGCAGGGGGACAGGGTTCACTGAAGCTTTCTTT. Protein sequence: CASRGTGFTEAFF.

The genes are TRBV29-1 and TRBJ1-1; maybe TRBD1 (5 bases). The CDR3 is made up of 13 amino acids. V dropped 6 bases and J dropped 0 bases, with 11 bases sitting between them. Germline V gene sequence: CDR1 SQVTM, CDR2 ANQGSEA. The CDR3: CSVLGELNTEAFF. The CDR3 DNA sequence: TGCAGCGTGTTAGGGGAGTTGAACACTGAAGCTTTCTTT.

The DNA of the CDR3 is TGTGCCACCAGTGATCCCCGGGCTGGAGGGACTGGGGCCAACGTCCTGACTTTC. Protein: CATSDPRAGGTGANVLTF. The chain has TRBV24-1 and TRBJ2-6, with a tentative D call TRBD2 (6 bases). The V and J ends lost 3 bases and 2 bases respectively, with 16 bases between them. The CDR3 sequence is 18 residues long. Germline CDR1 reads KGHDR; CDR2 reads SFDVKD.

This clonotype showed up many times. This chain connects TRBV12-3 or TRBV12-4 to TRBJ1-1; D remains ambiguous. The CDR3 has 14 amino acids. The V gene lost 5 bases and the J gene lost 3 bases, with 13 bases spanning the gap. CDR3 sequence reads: CASSVGRVDTEAFF. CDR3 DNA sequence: TGTGCCAGCAGTGTCGGACGGGTGGACACTGAAGCTTTCTTT.

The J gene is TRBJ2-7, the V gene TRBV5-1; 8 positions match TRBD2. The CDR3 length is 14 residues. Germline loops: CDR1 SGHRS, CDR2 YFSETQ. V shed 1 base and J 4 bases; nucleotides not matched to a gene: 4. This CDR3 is CASSLSPSGYEQYF. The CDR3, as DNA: TGCGCCAGCAGCTTGTCGCCTAGCGGGTACGAGCAGTACTTC.

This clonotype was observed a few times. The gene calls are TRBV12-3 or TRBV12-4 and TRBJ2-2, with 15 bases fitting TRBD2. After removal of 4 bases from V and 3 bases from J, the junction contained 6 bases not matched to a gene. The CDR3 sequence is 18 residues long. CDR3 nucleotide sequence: TGTGCCAGCAGTTCAACGGGACTAGCGGGGGGTCACACCGGGGAGCTGTTTTTT. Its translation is CASSSTGLAGGHTGELFF.

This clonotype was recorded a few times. Written as DNA, the CDR3 is TGTGCCAGCAGTCGTTATATAGCGGGAGATGAGTACGAGCAGTACTTC. Residues: CASSRYIAGDEYEQYF. The V call is TRBV7-2, the J call TRBJ2-7; 9 nucleotides align to TRBD2. The CDR3 totals 16 residues. The ends lost 6 bases at V and 4 bases at J; junction bases unmatched: 13. CDR1 is SGHTA, CDR2 FQGNSA, per germline.

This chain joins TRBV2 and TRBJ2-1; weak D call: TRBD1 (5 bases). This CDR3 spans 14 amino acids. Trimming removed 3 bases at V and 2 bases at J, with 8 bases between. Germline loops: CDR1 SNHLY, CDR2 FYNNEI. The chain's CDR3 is CASSDGHPYNEQFF. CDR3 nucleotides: TGTGCCAGCAGTGACGGACACCCCTACAATGAGCAGTTCTTC.

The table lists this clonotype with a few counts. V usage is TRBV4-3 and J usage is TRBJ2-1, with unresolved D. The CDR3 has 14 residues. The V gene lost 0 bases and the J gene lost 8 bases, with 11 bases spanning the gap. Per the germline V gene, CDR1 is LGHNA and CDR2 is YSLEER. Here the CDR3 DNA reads TGCGCCAGCAGCCAAGAAGAAGGTCTCCATGAGCAGTTCTTC. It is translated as CASSQEEGLHEQFF.